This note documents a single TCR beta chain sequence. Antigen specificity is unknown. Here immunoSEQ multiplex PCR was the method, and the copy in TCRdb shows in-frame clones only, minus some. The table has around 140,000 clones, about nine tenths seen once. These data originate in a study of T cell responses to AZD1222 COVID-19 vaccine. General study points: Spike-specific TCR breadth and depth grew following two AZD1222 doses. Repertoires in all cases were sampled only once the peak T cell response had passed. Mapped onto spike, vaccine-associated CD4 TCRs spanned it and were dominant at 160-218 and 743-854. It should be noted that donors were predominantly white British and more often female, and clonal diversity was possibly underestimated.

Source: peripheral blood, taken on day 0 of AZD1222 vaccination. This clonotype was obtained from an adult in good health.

CDR3 nucleotide sequence: TGCAGCGTCAAAATTAGCAATCAGCCCCAGCATTTT. Residues: CSVKISNQPQHF. The chain carries TRBV29-1 and TRBJ1-5, with D hard to call. The CDR3 contains 12 residues. V was clipped by 6 bases and J by 0 bases, with 6 bases between them. CDR1 is SQVTM and CDR2 is ANQGSEA in the germline V gene.